These 30 T cell receptor beta chains were all obtained from the same sample, sequenced in a study of memory CD4+ T cells and cytomegalovirus serostatus. Produced via immunoSEQ multiplex PCR; TCRdb's table is partial and in-frame only. This table has 55,000 to 65,000 clones, approximately 86% appearing once. Single viable CD3+CD4+CD8-CD45RO+ cells were sorted as the memory CD4+ T cells. The sample comprised memory CD4+ T cells from blood. These TCRs come from an adult in good health and CMV-seronegative. Some clones in this sample may be carry-over from other donors' samples.

The sample holds a few counts of this clone. The chain joins TRBV6-1 to TRBJ2-5; unclear D gene. The V gene's germline CDR1 is MNHNS and CDR2 SASEGT. The CDR3 is made up of 13 amino acids. Trimming cost V 2 bases and J 3 bases, with 7 bases left between them. CDR3 nucleotides: TGTGCCAGCAGTGAAAGGCCAAAAGAGACCCAGTACTTC. This codes for CASSERPKETQYF.

The chain couples TRBV7-9 to TRBJ1-2; weak D call: TRBD1 (5 bases). V was trimmed by 1 base and J by 2 bases, leaving 14 bases between them. Germline loops: CDR1 SEHNR, CDR2 FQNEAQ (reference sequence). The CDR3 has 16 amino acids. In DNA, the CDR3 is TGTGCCAGCAGCTTAGGATCAGGGCGCGAAAACTATGGCTACACCTTC. Encoded protein: CASSLGSGRENYGYTF.

This chain joins TRBV7-9 and TRBJ1-2; D is uncertain. Per germline, CDR1 SEHNR and CDR2 FQNEAQ (reference sequence). CDR3 length: 14 residues. Trimming stripped 3 bases from V and 2 bases from J, with 10 bases between. CDR3 in amino acids: CASSLVAKNYGYTF. The CDR3 bases are TGTGCCAGCAGCTTGGTTGCGAAAAACTATGGCTACACCTTC.

V is TRBV28 and J is TRBJ1-5, with D hard to call. This CDR3 region has 12 residues. Looked up from germline, CDR1 is MDHEN and CDR2 is SYDVKM. Trimming cost V 7 bases and J 6 bases, with 10 bases left between them. The CDR3 sequence is CASTKTGQPQHF. DNA for the CDR3: TGTGCCAGCACCAAAACTGGTCAGCCCCAGCATTTT.

A single count supports this clone. The V call is TRBV7-2, the J call TRBJ2-3; 9 bases fit TRBD2. Germline CDR1 SGHTA, CDR2 FQGNSA. This CDR3 is 16 amino acids long. J was trimmed by 6 bases and V by 5 bases; bases with no gene match: 12. Written as DNA, the CDR3 is TGTGCCAGCAGCCGCCTCGGCGGGAGGGCCGAGGATACGCAGTATTTT. This translates into CASSRLGGRAEDTQYF.

This clone was seen only once. J is TRBJ1-1 and V is TRBV27; D is perhaps TRBD1 (6 bases). CDR3 size: 14 residues. Trimming removed 5 bases from V and 3 bases from J, with 13 bases in between. Germline V gene data show CDR1 as MNHEY and CDR2 as SMNVEV (reference sequence). CDR3 amino acids: CASSPQGWDTEAFF. The CDR3 nucleotides are TGTGCCAGCAGTCCACAGGGATGGGACACTGAAGCTTTCTTT.

The rearrangement uses TRBV6-6 and TRBJ1-5; D is uncertain. CDR1 and CDR2 from the germline V gene are MNHNY and SVGAGI (reference sequence). Trimming took off 4 bases at V and 7 bases at J, with 8 bases between the two ends. This CDR3 comprises 12 residues. CDR3 loop: CASSSKAQPQHF. Written as DNA, the CDR3 is TGTGCCAGCAGTTCCAAAGCACAGCCCCAGCATTTT.

The chain uses TRBV7-9 and TRBJ2-3; D unresolved. The germline V and J ends were trimmed by 2 bases and 3 bases, with 12 bases remaining between them. The CDR3 contains 15 residues. Germline CDR1 reads SEHNR; CDR2 reads FQNEAQ (reference sequence). The CDR3 reads CASSLSGRATDTQYF. CDR3 nucleotide sequence: TGTGCCAGCAGCTTATCGGGTAGGGCAACAGATACGCAGTATTTT.

The chain links TRBV11-2 to TRBJ2-1, with D uncertain. The germline V gene has CDR1 SGHAT and CDR2 FQNNGV. The CDR3 runs to 13 residues. Deletions cut 4 bases from V and 8 bases from J, with 12 bases between. This CDR3 is CASSSLRNDEQFF. CDR3 DNA: TGTGCCAGCAGCTCGTTGAGAAATGATGAGCAGTTCTTC.

This chain links TRBV5-1 with TRBJ2-2; D is unresolved. V was cut by 4 bases and J by 5 bases, with 12 bases left in between. Germline V gives CDR1 SGHRS, CDR2 YFSETQ. The CDR3 sequence is 14 residues long. This chain's CDR3 is CASSHKDLTGELFF. CDR3 bases: TGCGCCAGCAGCCATAAAGACCTTACCGGGGAGCTGTTTTTT.

The chain is built from TRBV7-8 and TRBJ1-1; 9 bases fit TRBD1. The V gene end was trimmed by 5 bases and the J gene end by 4 bases; junction bases not matched to a gene: 2. Germline V lookup: CDR1 SGHVS, CDR2 FQNEAQ. CDR3 length equals 13 residues. This CDR3 reads CASSQTGGTEAFF. The CDR3 DNA sequence: TGTGCCAGCAGCCAGACAGGGGGCACTGAAGCTTTCTTT.

The V and J genes are TRBV19 and TRBJ1-3; D may be TRBD1 (6 bases). Germline CDR1 and CDR2: LNHDA and SQIVND (reference sequence). Trimming cost V 5 bases and J 0 bases, with 14 bases left between them. The CDR3 extends over 16 amino acids. CDR3 DNA: TGTGCCAGTAGTTTTGGACAGACAATCTCTGGAAACACCATATATTTT. The encoded protein is CASSFGQTISGNTIYF. Full variable domain (missing parts from reference TRBV19 and TRBJ1-3): DGGITQSPKYLFRKEGQNVTLSCEQNLNHDAMYWYRQDPGQGLRLIYYSQIVNDFQKGDIAEGYSVSREKKESFPLTVTSAQKNPTAFYLCASSFGQTISGNTIYFGEGSWLTVV.

The chain joins TRBV25-1 to TRBJ1-3, with TRBD1 identical over 7 bases. The germline V gene encodes CDR1 MGHDK and CDR2 SYGVNS. The CDR3 consists of 16 residues. The V segment lost 4 bases and the J segment 0 bases; nucleotides outside the gene matches: 6. The CDR3 DNA sequence: TGTGCCAGCAGTGGAAGGGGGCCGAGCTCTGGAAACACCATATATTTT. This codes for CASSGRGPSSGNTIYF.

About this clone itself: Additional DNA sequences in this sample encode the identical CDR3. The genes are TRBV28 and TRBJ2-5, with 7 bases that match TRBD2. V shed 5 bases and J 1 base; nucleotides not matched to a gene: 10. Per germline, CDR1 MDHEN and CDR2 SYDVKM. The CDR3 is 16 amino acids. The CDR3 bases are TGTGCCAGCAGTCGTGGTCGCGGGAGTCGCCAAGAGACCCAGTACTTC. Its translation: CASSRGRGSRQETQYF.

This chain joins TRBV5-1 and TRBJ2-1; 7 bases align to TRBD2. V lost 4 bases, J lost 8 bases, and 6 bases stayed unmatched. The CDR3 runs to 13 residues. Looked up from germline, CDR1 is SGHRS and CDR2 is YFSETQ. The chain's CDR3 is CASSEDRGDEQFF. CDR3 bases: TGCGCCAGCAGCGAGGACCGGGGGGATGAGCAGTTCTTC. The full variable domain, completed using reference TRBV5-1 and TRBJ2-1, is KAGVTQTPRYLIKTRGQQVTLSCSPISGHRSVSWYQQTPGQGLQFLFEYFSETQRNKGNFPGRFSGRQFSNSRSEMNVSTLELGDSALYLCASSEDRGDEQFFGPGTRLTVL.

The genes are TRBV2 and TRBJ1-5; D ambiguous. CDR1 is SNHLY, CDR2 FYNNEI, per germline. Trimming cost V 4 bases and J 1 base, with 8 bases left between them. CDR3 length: 14 amino acids. CDR3 coding DNA: TGTGCCAGCAGTGCCCCCAGCAGCAATCAGCCCCAGCATTTT. Translated: CASSAPSSNQPQHF.

This chain uses TRBV15 with TRBJ1-4; 7 bases fit TRBD1. Germline V gene lookup returns CDR1 LNHNV and CDR2 YYDKDF (reference sequence). V was pared by 5 bases and J by 5 bases, with 11 bases of the junction left unmatched. The CDR3 covers 16 residues. The CDR3 DNA sequence: TGTGCCACCAGCGGAGGAAGGACAGGTGGGAATGAAAAACTGTTTTTT. Translated: CATSGGRTGGNEKLFF.

The chain uses TRBV9 and TRBJ1-1; a weak D match, TRBD1 (6 bases). V was clipped by 4 bases and J by 10 bases, with 29 bases between them. The CDR3 has 17 amino acids. The germline V gene has CDR1 SGDLS and CDR2 YYNGEE. CDR3 DNA: TGTGCCAGCAGCCCCACGGGGGGGCCGAACTTAATTATCGGAGCTTTCTTT. This codes for CASSPTGGPNLIIGAFF.

The V gene is TRBV2, the J gene TRBJ2-5; the D gene is possibly TRBD2 (6 bases). CDR1 is SNHLY and CDR2 is FYNNEI in the germline V gene. Trimming left V 7 bases short and J 4 bases short, with 13 bases between. The length of the CDR3 is 13 residues. The DNA for the CDR3 is TGTGCCAGCATTAAGGGGACTGCAGAGACCCAGTACTTC. It translates to CASIKGTAETQYF.

This sequence joins TRBV9 and TRBJ2-6; D gene unclear. V lost 4 bases, J lost 8 bases, and 13 bases lay in between. This CDR3 is 14 amino acids long. Germline lookup yields CDR1 SGDLS and CDR2 YYNGEE. The CDR3 sequence is CASSPYERSNVLTF. DNA of the CDR3: TGTGCCAGCAGCCCCTATGAGAGGTCCAACGTCCTGACTTTC.

The CDR3 sequence: CASSERGAATNEKLFF. The CDR3 coding sequence is TGTGCCAGCAGTGAGCGAGGGGCTGCAACTAATGAAAAACTGTTTTTT. The chain employs TRBV2 and TRBJ1-4, with a possible D match to TRBD1 (5 bases). V lost 3 bases, J lost 0 bases, and 11 bases lay in between. The germline V gene encodes CDR1 SNHLY and CDR2 FYNNEI. The CDR3 has 16 amino acids.

This chain uses TRBV18 with TRBJ1-5, with TRBD1 as a possible D gene (6 bases). Germline V gives CDR1 KGHSH, CDR2 LQKENI. The V end was cut by 6 bases, the J end by 1 base, with 16 bases between. The CDR3 totals 16 residues. The CDR3 DNA reads TGTGCCAGCTCCCTTGGACAGTCTACCAGCAATCAGCCCCAGCATTTT. Translated, it gives CASSLGQSTSNQPQHF.

The chain links TRBV18 to TRBJ1-1; D may be TRBD1 (5 bases). Germline V gives CDR1 KGHSH, CDR2 LQKENI. This CDR3 comprises 15 residues. The V gene lost 4 bases and the J gene lost 1 base, with 13 bases spanning the gap. Here the CDR3 DNA reads TGTGCCAGCTCACTGGAAGGGGTACAGAACACTGAAGCTTTCTTT. Amino acids: CASSLEGVQNTEAFF.

The V and J genes are TRBV6-6 and TRBJ2-7; 12 bases align to TRBD2. CDR3 length: 16 residues. V trimming: 7 bases; J trimming: 5 bases; junction bases outside the gene matches: 12. Germline V gives CDR1 MNHNY, CDR2 SVGAGI (reference sequence). The CDR3 reads CASTRTSGAASNEQYF. The CDR3 region has the DNA TGTGCCAGCACCAGGACTAGCGGGGCCGCGAGTAACGAGCAGTACTTC.

This clone was found a few times. The sample contains more than one DNA sequence encoding this CDR3. This chain connects TRBV6-6 to TRBJ2-1, with D perhaps TRBD1 (6 bases). V lost 2 bases and J lost 0, with 8 bases in between. This CDR3 spans 15 amino acids. Germline CDR1 reads MNHNY; CDR2 reads SVGAGI (reference sequence). In nucleotides, the CDR3 is TGTGCCAGCAGTTACCAGGGGCCCTCCTACAATGAGCAGTTCTTC. As protein: CASSYQGPSYNEQFF.

This sequence joins TRBV30 and TRBJ1-5; perhaps TRBD1 as D (6 bases). This CDR3 is 14 amino acids long. Germline V gene sequence: CDR1 GTSNPN, CDR2 SVGIG (reference sequence). Trimming shortened V by 2 bases and J by 7 bases, and 15 bases separated the two germline ends. The CDR3 nucleotides read TGTGCCTGGAGTCCGGCAGGGAGGGGGCAGCCCCAGCATTTT. This sequence encodes CAWSPAGRGQPQHF.

J is TRBJ1-5 and V is TRBV19, with a weak D call TRBD1 (5 bases). This CDR3 is 12 amino acids long. Trimming removed 6 bases from V and 7 bases from J, with 10 bases in between. Germline V lookup: CDR1 LNHDA, CDR2 SQIVND (reference sequence). The CDR3 loop reads CASRRQGQPQHF. For the CDR3, the DNA is TGTGCCAGTAGGCGGCAGGGACAGCCCCAGCATTTT. The full variable domain, with the rest looked up from reference TRBV19 and TRBJ1-5, is DGGITQSPKYLFRKEGQNVTLSCEQNLNHDAMYWYRQDPGQGLRLIYYSQIVNDFQKGDIAEGYSVSREKKESFPLTVTSAQKNPTAFYLCASRRQGQPQHFGDGTRLSIL.

The V call is TRBV5-4, the J call TRBJ1-2; D might be TRBD1 (6 bases). Trimming cost V 4 bases and J 4 bases, with 14 bases left between them. The CDR3 is 14 amino acids. The germline V gene encodes CDR1 SGHNT and CDR2 YYREEE (reference sequence). The chain's CDR3 is CASSHRDIIYGYTF. The CDR3 bases are TGTGCCAGCAGCCACCGGGACATAATCTATGGCTACACCTTC.

The CDR3 is CASTTTTETQYF. As DNA, the CDR3 is TGTGCCAGCACGACTACGACGGAGACCCAGTACTTC. The J gene is TRBJ2-5, the V gene TRBV2, with a tentative D call TRBD2 (5 bases). Trimming shortened V by 7 bases and J by 5 bases, and 11 bases separated the two germline ends. The CDR3 spans 12 residues. Germline lookup yields CDR1 SNHLY and CDR2 FYNNEI.

This clone appeared a single time. For the CDR3, the DNA is TGTGCCAGCAGCGTAGACCTTATTGATTCACCCCTCCACTTT. This encodes CASSVDLIDSPLHF. V is TRBV9 and J is TRBJ1-6; D is undetermined. Germline assignment: CDR1 SGDLS and CDR2 YYNGEE. The CDR3 loop spans 14 amino acids. V was shortened by 0 bases and J by 8 bases, with 9 bases between the two germline ends.